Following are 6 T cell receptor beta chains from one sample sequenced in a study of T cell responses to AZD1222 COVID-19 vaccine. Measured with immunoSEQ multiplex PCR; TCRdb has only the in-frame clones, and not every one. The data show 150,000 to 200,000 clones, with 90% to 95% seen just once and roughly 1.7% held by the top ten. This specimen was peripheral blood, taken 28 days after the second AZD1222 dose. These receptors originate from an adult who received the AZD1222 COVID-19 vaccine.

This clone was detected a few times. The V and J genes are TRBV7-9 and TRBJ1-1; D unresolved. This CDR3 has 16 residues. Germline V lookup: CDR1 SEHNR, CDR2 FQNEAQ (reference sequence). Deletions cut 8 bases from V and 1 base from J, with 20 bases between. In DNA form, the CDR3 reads TGTGCCAGCCACTTCGGCCTCGGACCGACGAACACTGAAGCTTTCTTT. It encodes CASHFGLGPTNTEAFF.

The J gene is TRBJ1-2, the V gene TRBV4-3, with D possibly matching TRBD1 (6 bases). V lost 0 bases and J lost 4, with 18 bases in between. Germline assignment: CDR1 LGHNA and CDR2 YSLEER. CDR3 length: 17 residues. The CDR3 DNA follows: TGCGCCAGCAGCCAAGACATCGAGAGGGGGGGCATCTATGGCTACACCTTC. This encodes CASSQDIERGGIYGYTF.

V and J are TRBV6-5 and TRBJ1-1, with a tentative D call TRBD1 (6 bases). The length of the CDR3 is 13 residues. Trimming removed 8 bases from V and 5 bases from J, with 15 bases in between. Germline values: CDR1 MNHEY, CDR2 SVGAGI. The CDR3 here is CASGRGAGTEAFF. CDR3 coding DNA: TGTGCCAGCGGCCGGGGGGCGGGGACTGAAGCTTTCTTT.

In DNA, the CDR3 is TGTGCCAGCAGCTTACTTGACAGCGGGGGGAATGAGCAGTTCTTC. It specifies CASSLLDSGGNEQFF. The chain couples TRBV7-9 to TRBJ2-1; 9 nucleotides align to TRBD2. This CDR3 comprises 15 residues. CDR1 and CDR2 (germline): SEHNR, FQNEAQ (reference sequence). J was trimmed by 7 bases and V by 2 bases; bases with no gene match: 6. Filled out from reference TRBV7-9 and TRBJ2-1, the complete variable domain reads DTGVSQNPRHKITKRGQNVTFRCDPISEHNRLYWYRQTLGQGPEFLTYFQNEAQLEKSRLLSDRFSAERPKGSFSTLEIQRTEQGDSAMYLCASSLLDSGGNEQFFGPGTRLTVL.

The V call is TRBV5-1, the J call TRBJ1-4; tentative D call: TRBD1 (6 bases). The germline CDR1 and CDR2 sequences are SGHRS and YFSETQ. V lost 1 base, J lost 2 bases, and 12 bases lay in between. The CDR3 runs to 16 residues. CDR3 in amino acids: CASSLRGAHTNEKLFF. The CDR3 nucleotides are TGCGCCAGCAGCTTGCGGGGGGCGCATACTAATGAAAAACTGTTTTTT.

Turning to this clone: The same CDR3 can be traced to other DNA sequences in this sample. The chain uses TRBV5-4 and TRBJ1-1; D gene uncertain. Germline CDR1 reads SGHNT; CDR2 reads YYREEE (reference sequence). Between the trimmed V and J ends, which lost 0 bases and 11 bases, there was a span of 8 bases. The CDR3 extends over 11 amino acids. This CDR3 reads CASSLGLEAFF. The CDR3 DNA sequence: TGTGCCAGCAGCTTGGGCCTAGAGGCTTTCTTT.